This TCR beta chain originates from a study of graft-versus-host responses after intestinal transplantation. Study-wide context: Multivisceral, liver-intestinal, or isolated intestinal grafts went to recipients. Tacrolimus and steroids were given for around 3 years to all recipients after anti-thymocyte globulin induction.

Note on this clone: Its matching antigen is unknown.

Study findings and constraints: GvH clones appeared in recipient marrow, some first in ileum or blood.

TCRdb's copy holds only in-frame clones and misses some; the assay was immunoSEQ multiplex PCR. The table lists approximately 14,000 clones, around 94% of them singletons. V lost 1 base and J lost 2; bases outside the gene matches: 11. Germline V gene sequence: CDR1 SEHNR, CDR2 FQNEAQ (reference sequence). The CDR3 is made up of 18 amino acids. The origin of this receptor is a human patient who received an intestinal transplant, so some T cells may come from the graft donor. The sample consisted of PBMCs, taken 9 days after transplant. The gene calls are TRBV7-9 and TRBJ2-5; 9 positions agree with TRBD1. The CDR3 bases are TGTGCCAGCAGCTTAGGGGCGGTGGACAGGGGAGTGCAAGAGACCCAGTACTTC. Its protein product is CASSLGAVDRGVQETQYF.